This paragraph covers one TCR beta chain sequence. With 5 bases clipped from V and 2 bases from J, the junction kept 6 bases outside the gene matches. CDR3 length: 15 amino acids. From germline, CDR1 is MNHEY and CDR2 SMNVEV (reference sequence). The table came from immunoSEQ multiplex PCR; TCRdb's copy has only in-frame clones and leaves some out. The table includes a few hundred thousand clones, approximately 91% detected once. This sample was taken from a study of blood T cell repertoires in COVID-19. Material: peripheral blood. V is TRBV27 and J is TRBJ2-1, with 7 bases identical to TRBD1. The TCR comes from a man between 50 and 59 years old with COVID-19, enrolled during active disease. CDR3 in DNA: TGTGCCAGCAGTCCAAACAGGGGAACCTACAATGAGCAGTTCTTC. This translates into CASSPNRGTYNEQFF.